The clone carrying this T cell receptor (beta chain) was observed many times. Its cognate antigen is unknown. This CDR3 has 14 amino acids. The germline CDR1 and CDR2 sequences are SEHNR and FQNEAQ (reference sequence). The germline V and J ends were trimmed by 3 bases and 4 bases, with 13 bases remaining between them. The sample originates from a study of identical twins. Study conclusions and caveats: Beta out-of-frame sequences showed weaker excess twin sharing. Zero-insertion analyses could be partly confounded by invariant MAIT and iNKT cells. Among out-of-frame alpha sequences shared by twins, low generation probability occurred in excess.

A template switching step contributed a universal primer site, while unique molecular identifiers were present in the cDNA. TCRdb reprocessed the 5' RACE reads with MiXCR, giving one entry per CDR3 protein. In the table there are approximately 300,000 distinct CDR3 sequences, over 8.5% of which are singletons. This same sample was also taken into another study, of yellow fever vaccine responses in identical twins.

V gene TRBV7-9 combines with J gene TRBJ2-7; D gene unclear. The TCR was taken from a woman aged 18-30 years in good health. Sequencing was performed on CD8+ T cells sorted from blood. CDR3: CASSLETHWYEQYF. The CDR3, as DNA: TGTGCCAGCAGCTTGGAAACCCATTGGTACGAGCAGTACTTC.